At least ten counts were recorded for the clone carrying this TCR beta chain. The data belong to a study of T cells in Graves' hyperthyroidism and ophthalmopathy. The CDR3 runs to 16 residues. Germline V lookup: CDR1 MNHNS, CDR2 SASEGT. V was clipped by 7 bases and J by 4 bases; unmatched bases: 11. Amplified regions were TCR beta CDR3 sequences from RNA transcripts. HTBI primers drove first-round RT-PCR of the TCR CDR3. TCRdb independently ran MiXCR on the multiplex PCR reads; one entry per CDR3 protein. The data hold roughly 380,000 distinct CDR3 sequences, with around 14% observed a single time. The source of this sequence is a woman aged 55-69 years with Graves' hyperthyroidism. The sequencing input was blood. The chain uses TRBV6-1 and TRBJ1-5, with TRBD1 matching 9 bases. The CDR3 protein is CASIGQGIRSNQPQHF. As DNA, the CDR3 is TGTGCCAGCATCGGACAGGGGATCCGATCAAATCAGCCCCAGCATTTT.